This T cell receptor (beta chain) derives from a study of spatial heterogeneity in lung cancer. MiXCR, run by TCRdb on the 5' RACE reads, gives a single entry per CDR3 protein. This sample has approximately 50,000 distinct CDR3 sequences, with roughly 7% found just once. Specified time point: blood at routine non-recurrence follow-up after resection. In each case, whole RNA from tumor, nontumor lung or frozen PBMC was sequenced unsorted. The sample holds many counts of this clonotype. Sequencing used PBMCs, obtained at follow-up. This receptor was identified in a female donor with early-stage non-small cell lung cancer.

CDR3 sequence (DNA): TGTGCCACCAGCAGAGATCTTCTAAGAGGAACCTCACCCCTCCACTTT. Protein product: CATSRDLLRGTSPLHF. V and J are TRBV15 and TRBJ1-6, with no clear D. CDR3 length: 16 residues. V was cut by 0 bases and J by 10 bases, with 16 bases left in between. The germline V gene has CDR1 LNHNV and CDR2 YYDKDF (reference sequence).